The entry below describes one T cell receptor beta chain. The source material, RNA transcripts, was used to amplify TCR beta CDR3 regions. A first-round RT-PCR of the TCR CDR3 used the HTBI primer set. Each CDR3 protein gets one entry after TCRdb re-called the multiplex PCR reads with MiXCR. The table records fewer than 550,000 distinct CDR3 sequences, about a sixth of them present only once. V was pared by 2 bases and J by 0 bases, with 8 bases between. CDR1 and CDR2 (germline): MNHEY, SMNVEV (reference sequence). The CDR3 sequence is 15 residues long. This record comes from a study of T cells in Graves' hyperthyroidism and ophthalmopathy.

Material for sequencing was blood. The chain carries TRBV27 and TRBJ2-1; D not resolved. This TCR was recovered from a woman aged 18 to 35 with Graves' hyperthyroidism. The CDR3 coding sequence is TGTGCCAGCAGTTTACTATCTGGCTCCTACAATGAGCAGTTCTTC. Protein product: CASSLLSGSYNEQFF.